This T cell receptor (beta chain) was obtained from a study of cytomegalovirus exposure and HLA in healthy donors. On the study more broadly: An earlier analysis found under 130 million unique TCR beta sequences from 150 million to 200 million T cells.

Deletions cut 5 bases from V and 3 bases from J, with 13 bases between. There are 14 residues in the CDR3. CDR1 and CDR2 (germline): SEHNR, FQNEAQ (reference sequence). Researchers ran the PCR with 60 Vbeta and 13 Jbeta primers. The method was immunoSEQ multiplex PCR; TCRdb's version includes in-frame clones alone and lacks a portion of them. The profile shows around 150,000 clones, about three quarters of them singletons. As for this clone: The antigen is unknown.

Study conclusions and caveats: Common viral pathogens (according to a later analysis) appeared linked to several of the most significant clusters. There was a cluster of highly shared sequence variants that was likely a sequencing artifact. When presence/absence was analysed, sequencing depth was taken to be roughly uniform across donors.

The sequence came from a woman in her thirties or forties in good health and CMV-seropositive. The source material was PBMCs. The V and J genes are TRBV7-9 and TRBJ2-5; TRBD1 might be the D (5 bases). The CDR3 loop reads CASSPWEGEETQYF. The CDR3 DNA reads as TGTGCCAGCAGCCCTTGGGAAGGGGAAGAGACCCAGTACTTC.